The next 14 T cell receptor beta chains were all read from a single sample in a study of T cell clones after liver transplantation. Produced via immunoSEQ multiplex PCR; TCRdb's table is partial and in-frame only. The sample has about 70,000 clones; about 80% are singletons. Here the sequenced sample was CD4+ T cells from blood, taken 12 months after liver transplant. Receptors originate from a human patient who received a liver transplant. Some T cells may have come from the graft donor.

This clone was detected once. V usage is TRBV6-1 and J usage is TRBJ1-3; D gene uncertain. The CDR3 is 15 amino acids. V was cut by 4 bases and J by 0 bases, with 10 bases left in between. Germline V gene lookup returns CDR1 MNHNS and CDR2 SASEGT. The CDR3 loop reads CASSVHAPSGNTIYF. CDR3 bases: TGTGCCAGCAGTGTGCACGCTCCCTCTGGAAACACCATATATTTT.

This clone was recorded only once. The chain links TRBV5-6 to TRBJ2-5; D perhaps matches TRBD2 (6 bases). Germline CDR1 is SGHDT and CDR2 is YYEEEE. V lost 0 bases, J lost 5 bases, and 11 bases lay in between. CDR3 length equals 14 residues. The CDR3 DNA reads as TGTGCCAGCAGCTTGGTCCCCAGCGGGGAGACCCAGTACTTC. This codes for CASSLVPSGETQYF.

CDR3 sequence: CASSLTWTDTQYF. The CDR3 DNA follows: TGTGCCAGCAGCTTAACATGGACAGATACGCAGTATTTT. This chain links TRBV7-9 with TRBJ2-3; D is undetermined. Trimming pared 2 bases from V and 3 bases from J, leaving 6 bases between. CDR3 length equals 13 residues. Germline CDR1 and CDR2: SEHNR and FQNEAQ (reference sequence).

This clone has a handful of counts. The genes are TRBV4-1 and TRBJ1-1, with 7 bases fitting TRBD1. J was trimmed by 3 bases and V by 1 base; bases with no gene match: 2. The CDR3 is made up of 14 amino acids. Germline-derived CDR1 and CDR2 are MGHRA and YSYEKL. DNA for the CDR3: TGCGCCAGCAGCCAAGGTACAGGGGACACTGAAGCTTTCTTT. Translating it yields CASSQGTGDTEAFF.

J is TRBJ1-5 and V is TRBV6-1; 9 bases fit TRBD1. Trimming cost V 7 bases and J 4 bases; bases outside gene matches: 8. This CDR3 comprises 15 residues. Germline assignment: CDR1 MNHNS and CDR2 SASEGT. The CDR3 bases are TGTGCCAGCACTCGAGACGGACAGGGGAATCAGCCCCAGCATTTT. As protein: CASTRDGQGNQPQHF.

The chain carries TRBV28 and TRBJ1-1, with 7 bases lining up with TRBD1. Germline CDR1 MDHEN, CDR2 SYDVKM. J gave up 5 bases and V 5 bases, and 11 bases lay outside the gene matches. This CDR3 spans 15 amino acids. The CDR3 reads CASSPGGRDGTEAFF. The CDR3 DNA reads as TGTGCCAGCAGTCCAGGGGGGCGCGATGGAACTGAAGCTTTCTTT.

The CDR3: CASSLAGNEQFF. CDR3 nucleotides: TGCGCCAGCAGCTTGGCGGGGAATGAGCAGTTCTTC. The V call is TRBV5-1, the J call TRBJ2-1, with TRBD2 as a possible D gene (5 bases). V gave up 0 bases and J gave up 7 bases, with 5 bases separating them. Germline V CDR1 and CDR2: SGHRS, YFSETQ. This CDR3 has 12 residues.

The V and J genes are TRBV5-1 and TRBJ2-7; D perhaps matches TRBD1 (6 bases). The CDR3 is made up of 15 amino acids. V was shortened by 4 bases and J by 0 bases, with 14 bases between the two germline ends. Germline CDR1 is SGHRS and CDR2 is YFSETQ. The CDR3 DNA is TGCGCCAGCAGCACACCGGGACACAGCTCCTACGAGCAGTACTTC. Protein product: CASSTPGHSSYEQYF.

This chain connects TRBV11-2 to TRBJ1-2, with D tentatively TRBD1 (5 bases). In germline, CDR1 is SGHAT, CDR2 FQNNGV. The CDR3 has 16 amino acids. With 5 bases removed from V and 6 bases from J, the gap between germline ends came to 22 bases. This CDR3 reads CASSPTSGRIVDGYTF. The CDR3 DNA reads as TGTGCCAGCAGCCCAACTTCAGGGCGGATAGTCGATGGCTACACCTTC.

The chain couples TRBV5-4 to TRBJ1-2; D is uncertain. Germline CDR1 is SGHNT and CDR2 is YYREEE (reference sequence). The CDR3 is 16 residues long. Trimming shortened V by 1 base and J by 12 bases, and 25 bases separated the two germline ends. The CDR3 loop is CASSLFGNRAAPLDTF. CDR3 bases: TGTGCCAGCAGCTTGTTTGGGAACCGGGCCGCGCCCTTGGACACCTTC. The full variable domain, with the rest looked up from reference TRBV5-4 and TRBJ1-2, is ETGVTQSPTHLIKTRGQQVTLRCSSQSGHNTVSWYQQALGQGPQFIFQYYREEENGRGNFPPRFSGLQFPNYSSELNVNALELDDSALYLCASSLFGNRAAPLDTFGSGTRLTVV.

The V call is TRBV19, the J call TRBJ2-1, with D possibly matching TRBD2 (5 bases). CDR1 and CDR2 from the germline V gene are LNHDA and SQIVND (reference sequence). The CDR3 totals 11 residues. Trimming removed 3 bases from V and 15 bases from J, with 12 bases in between. DNA of the CDR3: TGTGCCAGTAGTATCGGGAAACGGGGGTTCTTC. This sequence encodes CASSIGKRGFF.

The J gene is TRBJ1-4, the V gene TRBV5-1; D might be TRBD1 (5 bases). CDR1 and CDR2 from the germline V gene are SGHRS and YFSETQ. This CDR3 has 15 residues. Trimming took 4 bases from V and 0 from J, leaving 10 bases between them. The CDR3: CASSMTVATNEKLFF. CDR3 DNA sequence: TGCGCCAGCAGCATGACAGTCGCAACTAATGAAAAACTGTTTTTT. Variable domain in full (rest from reference TRBV5-1 and TRBJ1-4): KAGVTQTPRYLIKTRGQQVTLSCSPISGHRSVSWYQQTPGQGLQFLFEYFSETQRNKGNFPGRFSGRQFSNSRSEMNVSTLELGDSALYLCASSMTVATNEKLFFGSGTQLSVL.

V and J are TRBV19 and TRBJ1-2; D uncertain. Germline loops: CDR1 LNHDA, CDR2 SQIVND (reference sequence). The CDR3 runs to 16 residues. Trimming stripped 9 bases from V and 2 bases from J, with 22 bases between. The CDR3 reads CASAKRNTDLNYGYTF. DNA of the CDR3: TGTGCCAGCGCCAAAAGGAACACAGACCTAAACTATGGCTACACCTTC.

The genes are TRBV5-6 and TRBJ2-4; the D is unclear. This CDR3 region has 16 residues. V was shortened by 0 bases and J by 7 bases, with 17 bases between the two germline ends. Germline V gives CDR1 SGHDT, CDR2 YYEEEE. The CDR3 sequence is CASSLGRGPAVNIQYF. CDR3 nucleotide sequence: TGTGCCAGCAGCTTGGGTCGTGGGCCGGCGGTGAACATTCAGTACTTC.